Below, 8 T cell receptor beta chains from the same sample are listed, as sequenced in a study of preoperative IRX-2 immunotherapy in early breast cancer. Described treatment: preoperative locoregional IRX-2 cytokine immunotherapy. Measured with immunoSEQ multiplex PCR; TCRdb has only the in-frame clones, and not every one. The sample lists about 15,000 clones; approximately 90% were seen once. Sample collection was performed from a patient treated with IRX-2 immunotherapy. All receptors come from a human donor with breast cancer.

The chain carries TRBV9 and TRBJ1-4; D possibly corresponds to TRBD1 (6 bases). Trimming took 0 bases from V and 3 from J, leaving 12 bases between them. The CDR3 covers 16 residues. Germline CDR1 and CDR2: SGDLS and YYNGEE. The CDR3 sequence is CASSVAIGQSNEKLFF. CDR3 DNA sequence: TGTGCCAGCAGCGTAGCTATAGGACAGTCTAATGAAAAACTGTTTTTT.

This rearrangement joins TRBV6-5 to TRBJ1-4; TRBD1 is a possible D gene (5 bases). The CDR3 has 14 amino acids. Trimming left V 2 bases short and J 8 bases short, with 12 bases between. Germline V CDR1 and CDR2: MNHEY, SVGAGI. The DNA for the CDR3 is TGTGCCAGCAGTTACCGAGCCTGGACAGAAAAACTGTTTTTT. Translated: CASSYRAWTEKLFF.

V usage is TRBV19 and J usage is TRBJ1-2; D gene unclear. Trimming took off 0 bases at V and 6 bases at J, with 11 bases between the two ends. CDR1 is LNHDA and CDR2 is SQIVND in the germline V gene (reference sequence). The CDR3 length is 14 residues. As DNA, the CDR3 is TGTGCCAGTAGTATAGATTCCCCCTGGGATGGCTACACCTTC. Residues: CASSIDSPWDGYTF.

The genes are TRBV27 and TRBJ2-3; D gene uncertain. The V gene's germline CDR1 is MNHEY and CDR2 SMNVEV (reference sequence). V gave up 4 bases and J gave up 2 bases, with 7 bases separating them. The CDR3 consists of 13 residues. CDR3 residues: CASSSKFTDTQYF. The CDR3 bases are TGTGCCAGCAGTTCCAAGTTCACAGATACGCAGTATTTT.

The rearrangement joins TRBV7-9 to TRBJ1-1; D is unclear. The length of the CDR3 is 13 residues. CDR1 is SEHNR, CDR2 FQNEAQ, per germline (reference sequence). Trimming removed 8 bases from V and 3 bases from J, with 13 bases in between. The CDR3: CASHLRAHTEAFF. The CDR3 nucleotides are TGTGCCAGCCACCTGAGGGCCCACACTGAAGCTTTCTTT. Supplemented by reference TRBV7-9 and TRBJ1-1, the full variable domain reads DTGVSQNPRHKITKRGQNVTFRCDPISEHNRLYWYRQTLGQGPEFLTYFQNEAQLEKSRLLSDRFSAERPKGSFSTLEIQRTEQGDSAMYLCASHLRAHTEAFFGQGTRLTVV.

The gene calls are TRBV5-1 and TRBJ2-3, with D perhaps TRBD1 (6 bases). V lost 0 bases and J 0 bases, leaving 20 bases between the germline ends. Germline CDR1 reads SGHRS; CDR2 reads YFSETQ. The CDR3 has 19 residues. CDR3 region: CASSLVGRGSIASTDTQYF. The CDR3 DNA sequence: TGCGCCAGCAGCTTGGTTGGCAGGGGATCGATAGCTAGCACAGATACGCAGTATTTT.

The chain carries TRBV5-1 and TRBJ2-5; D is possibly TRBD1 (6 bases). Trimming took off 0 bases at V and 1 base at J, with 7 bases between the two ends. Germline CDR1 reads SGHRS; CDR2 reads YFSETQ. This CDR3 has 14 residues. The CDR3 sequence is CASSLDRAQETQYF. Written as DNA, the CDR3 is TGCGCCAGCAGCTTGGACAGGGCCCAAGAGACCCAGTACTTC.

V usage is TRBV6-5 and J usage is TRBJ1-5; no clear D gene. CDR3 length equals 15 residues. Germline CDR1 is MNHEY and CDR2 is SVGAGI. The V gene lost 2 bases and the J gene lost 0 bases, with 8 bases spanning the gap. CDR3 bases: TGTGCCAGCAGTTACCGAGCATATAGCAATCAGCCCCAGCATTTT. Encoded protein: CASSYRAYSNQPQHF.